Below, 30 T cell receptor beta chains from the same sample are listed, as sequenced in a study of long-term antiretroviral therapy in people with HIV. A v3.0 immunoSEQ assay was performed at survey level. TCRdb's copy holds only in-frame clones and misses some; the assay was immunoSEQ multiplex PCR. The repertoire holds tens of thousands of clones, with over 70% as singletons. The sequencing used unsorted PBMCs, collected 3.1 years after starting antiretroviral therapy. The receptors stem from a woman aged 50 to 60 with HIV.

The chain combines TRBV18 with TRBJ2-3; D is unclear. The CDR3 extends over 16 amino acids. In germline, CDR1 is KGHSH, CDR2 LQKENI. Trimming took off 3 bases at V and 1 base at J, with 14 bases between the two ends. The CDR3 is CASSPPGRKGTDTQYF. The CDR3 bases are TGTGCCAGCTCACCGCCGGGCAGGAAGGGCACAGATACGCAGTATTTT.

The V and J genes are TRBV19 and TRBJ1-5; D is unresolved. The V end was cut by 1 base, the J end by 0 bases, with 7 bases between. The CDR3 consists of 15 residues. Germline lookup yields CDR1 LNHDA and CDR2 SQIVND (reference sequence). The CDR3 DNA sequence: TGTGCCAGTAGTATAGGGGGAGCTAGCAATCAGCCCCAGCATTTT. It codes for CASSIGGASNQPQHF.

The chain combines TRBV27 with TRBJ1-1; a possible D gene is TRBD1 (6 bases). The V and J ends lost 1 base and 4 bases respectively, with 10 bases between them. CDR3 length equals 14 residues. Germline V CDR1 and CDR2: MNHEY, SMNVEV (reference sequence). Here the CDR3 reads CASSLLGAGTEAFF. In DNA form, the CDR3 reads TGTGCCAGCAGTTTATTGGGGGCTGGCACTGAAGCTTTCTTT.

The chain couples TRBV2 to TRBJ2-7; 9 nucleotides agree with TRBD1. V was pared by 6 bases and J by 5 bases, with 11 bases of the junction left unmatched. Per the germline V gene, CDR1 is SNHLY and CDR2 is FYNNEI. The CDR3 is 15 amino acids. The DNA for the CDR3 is TGTGCCAGCAGCCCCCCGGGACAGGGAAGGGACGAGCAGTACTTC. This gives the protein CASSPPGQGRDEQYF.

CDR3 nucleotides: TGCGCCAGCAGCCAACTCAGGGTGAATAATTCACCCCTCCACTTT. Its protein is CASSQLRVNNSPLHF. J is TRBJ1-6 and V is TRBV4-1; maybe TRBD1 (5 bases). Germline V lookup: CDR1 MGHRA, CDR2 YSYEKL. V lost 2 bases, J lost 5 bases, and 10 bases lay in between. This CDR3 has 15 residues.

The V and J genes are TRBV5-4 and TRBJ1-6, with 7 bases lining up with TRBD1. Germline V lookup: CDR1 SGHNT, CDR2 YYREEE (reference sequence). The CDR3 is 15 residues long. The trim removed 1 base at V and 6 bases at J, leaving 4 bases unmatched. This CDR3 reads CASSLTGALNSPLHF. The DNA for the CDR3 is TGTGCCAGCAGCTTGACAGGGGCCCTTAATTCACCCCTCCACTTT.

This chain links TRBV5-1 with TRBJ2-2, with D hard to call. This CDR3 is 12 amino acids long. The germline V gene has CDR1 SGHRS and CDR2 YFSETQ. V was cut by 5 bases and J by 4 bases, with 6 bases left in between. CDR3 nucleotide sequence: TGCGCCAGCAGGTTCGGCACCGGGGAGCTGTTTTTT. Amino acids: CASRFGTGELFF.

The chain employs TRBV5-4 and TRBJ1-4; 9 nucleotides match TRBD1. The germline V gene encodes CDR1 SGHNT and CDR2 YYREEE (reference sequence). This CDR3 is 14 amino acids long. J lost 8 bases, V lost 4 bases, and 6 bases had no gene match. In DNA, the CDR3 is TGTGCCAGCAGCGCGGGACAGGGTAGGGAAAAACTGTTTTTT. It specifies CASSAGQGREKLFF.

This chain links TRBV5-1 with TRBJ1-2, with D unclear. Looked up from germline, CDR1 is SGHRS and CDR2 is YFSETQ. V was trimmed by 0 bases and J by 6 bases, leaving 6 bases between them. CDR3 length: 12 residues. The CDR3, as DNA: TGCGCCAGCAGCTTGGACAGCGATGGCTACACCTTC. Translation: CASSLDSDGYTF.

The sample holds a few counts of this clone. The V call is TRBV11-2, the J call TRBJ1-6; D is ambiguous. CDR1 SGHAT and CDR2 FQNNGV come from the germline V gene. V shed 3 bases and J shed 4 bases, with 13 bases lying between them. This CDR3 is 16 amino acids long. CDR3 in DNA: TGTGCCAGCAGCTTCGTCCCTTCACATTATAATTCACCCCTCCACTTT. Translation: CASSFVPSHYNSPLHF.

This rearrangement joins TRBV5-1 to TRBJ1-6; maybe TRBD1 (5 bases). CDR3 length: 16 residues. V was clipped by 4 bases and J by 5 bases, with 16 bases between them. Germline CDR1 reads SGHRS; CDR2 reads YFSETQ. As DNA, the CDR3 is TGCGCCAGCAGCCGGGAGACAGTCCACAATAATTCACCCCTCCACTTT. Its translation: CASSRETVHNNSPLHF.

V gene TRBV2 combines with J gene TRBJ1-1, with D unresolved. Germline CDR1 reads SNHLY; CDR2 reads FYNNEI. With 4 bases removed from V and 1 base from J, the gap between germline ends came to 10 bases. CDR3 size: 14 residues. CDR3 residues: CASSARTANTEAFF. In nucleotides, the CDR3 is TGTGCCAGCAGTGCTCGGACGGCGAACACTGAAGCTTTCTTT. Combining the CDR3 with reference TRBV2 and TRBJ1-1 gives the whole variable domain EPEVTQTPSHQVTQMGQEVILRCVPISNHLYFYWYRQILGQKVEFLVSFYNNEISEKSEIFDDQFSVERPDGSNFTLKIRSTKLEDSAMYFCASSARTANTEAFFGQGTRLTVV.

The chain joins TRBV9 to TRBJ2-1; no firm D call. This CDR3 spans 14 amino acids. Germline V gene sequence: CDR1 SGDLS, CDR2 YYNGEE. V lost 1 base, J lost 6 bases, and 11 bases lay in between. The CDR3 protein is CASSVTAGSNEQFF. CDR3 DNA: TGTGCCAGCAGCGTAACAGCAGGTAGCAATGAGCAGTTCTTC.

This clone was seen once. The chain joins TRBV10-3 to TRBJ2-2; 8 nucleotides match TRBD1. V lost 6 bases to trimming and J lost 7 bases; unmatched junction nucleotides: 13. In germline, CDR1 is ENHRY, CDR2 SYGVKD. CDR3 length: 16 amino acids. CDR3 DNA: TGTGCCATCAGCGATTCGGAAACAGGGGGAGGCGGGGAGCTGTTTTTT. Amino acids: CAISDSETGGGGELFF.

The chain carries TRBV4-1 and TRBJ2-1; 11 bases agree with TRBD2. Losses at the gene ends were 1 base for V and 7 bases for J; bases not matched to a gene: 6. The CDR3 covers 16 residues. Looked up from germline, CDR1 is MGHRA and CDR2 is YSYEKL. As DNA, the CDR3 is TGCGCCAGCAGCCAAGTCCTTAGCGGGGGGGCGAATGAGCAGTTCTTC. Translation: CASSQVLSGGANEQFF.

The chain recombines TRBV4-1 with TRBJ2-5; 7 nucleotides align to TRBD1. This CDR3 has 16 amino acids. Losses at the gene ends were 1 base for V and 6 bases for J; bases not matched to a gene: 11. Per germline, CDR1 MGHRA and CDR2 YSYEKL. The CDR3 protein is CASSQGAQTGVQTQYF. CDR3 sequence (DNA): TGCGCCAGCAGCCAAGGAGCGCAAACAGGGGTGCAGACCCAGTACTTC.

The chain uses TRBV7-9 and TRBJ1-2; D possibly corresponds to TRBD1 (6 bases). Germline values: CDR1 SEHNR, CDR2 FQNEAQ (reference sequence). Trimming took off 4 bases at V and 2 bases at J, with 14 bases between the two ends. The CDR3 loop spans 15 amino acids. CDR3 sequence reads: CASSSWTASNYGYTF. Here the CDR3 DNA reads TGTGCCAGCAGCTCCTGGACAGCCAGCAACTATGGCTACACCTTC.

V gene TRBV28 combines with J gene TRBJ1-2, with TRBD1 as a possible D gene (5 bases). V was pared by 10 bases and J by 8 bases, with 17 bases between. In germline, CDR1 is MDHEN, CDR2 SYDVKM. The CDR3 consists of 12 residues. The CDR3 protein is CATSERGSGYTF. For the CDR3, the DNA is TGTGCCACCTCAGAGAGGGGAAGCGGCTACACCTTC.

CDR3 bases: TGCGCCAGCAGTCAAGGGACAGGTCAGCCCCAGCATTTT. Its protein is CASSQGTGQPQHF. The genes are TRBV23-1 and TRBJ1-5, with TRBD1 matching over 8 bases. TRBV23-1 is placed among ORFs of uncertain function. This CDR3 spans 13 amino acids. V was pared by 2 bases and J by 6 bases, with 0 bases of the junction left unmatched.

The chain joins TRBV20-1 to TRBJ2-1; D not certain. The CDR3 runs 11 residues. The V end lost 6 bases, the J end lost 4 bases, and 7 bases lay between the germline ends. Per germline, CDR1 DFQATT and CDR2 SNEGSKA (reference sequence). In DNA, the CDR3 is TGCAGTGCCTCCTCTTACAATGAGCAGTTCTTC. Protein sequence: CSASSYNEQFF.

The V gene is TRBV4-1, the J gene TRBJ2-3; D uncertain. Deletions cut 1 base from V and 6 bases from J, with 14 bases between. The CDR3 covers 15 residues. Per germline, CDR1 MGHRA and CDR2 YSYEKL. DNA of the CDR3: TGCGCCAGCAGCCAAGGGCTGTTGATATCGGATACGCAGTATTTT. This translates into CASSQGLLISDTQYF.

CDR3 residues: CASRFRGGTYNEQFF. As DNA, the CDR3 is TGTGCCAGCAGATTTCGCGGGGGGACCTACAATGAGCAGTTCTTC. This chain links TRBV27 with TRBJ2-1, with TRBD2 matching over 8 bases. Trimming took 6 bases from V and 2 from J; bases not matched to a gene: 6. This CDR3 has 15 residues. Germline loops: CDR1 MNHEY, CDR2 SMNVEV (reference sequence).

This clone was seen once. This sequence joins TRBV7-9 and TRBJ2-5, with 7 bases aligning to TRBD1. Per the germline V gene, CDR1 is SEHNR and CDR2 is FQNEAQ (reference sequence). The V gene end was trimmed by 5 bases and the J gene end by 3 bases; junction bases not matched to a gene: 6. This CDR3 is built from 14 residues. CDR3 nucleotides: TGTGCCAGCAGCGCGTGGACAGGCGAAGAGACCCAGTACTTC. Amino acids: CASSAWTGEETQYF. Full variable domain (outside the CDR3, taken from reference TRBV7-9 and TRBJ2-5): DTGVSQNPRHKITKRGQNVTFRCDPISEHNRLYWYRQTLGQGPEFLTYFQNEAQLEKSRLLSDRFSAERPKGSFSTLEIQRTEQGDSAMYLCASSAWTGEETQYFGPGTRLLVL.

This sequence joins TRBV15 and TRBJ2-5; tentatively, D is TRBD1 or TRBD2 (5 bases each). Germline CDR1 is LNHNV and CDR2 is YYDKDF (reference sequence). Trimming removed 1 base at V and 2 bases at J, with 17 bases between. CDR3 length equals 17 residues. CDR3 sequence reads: CATSRGVGPSLQETQYF. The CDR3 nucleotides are TGTGCCACCAGCAGAGGGGTGGGACCTTCTTTACAAGAGACCCAGTACTTC.

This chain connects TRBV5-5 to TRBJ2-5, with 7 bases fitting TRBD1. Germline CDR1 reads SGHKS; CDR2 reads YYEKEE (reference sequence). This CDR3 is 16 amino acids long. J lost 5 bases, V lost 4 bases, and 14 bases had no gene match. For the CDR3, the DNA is TGTGCCAGCAGCCCCGACCACAGGGGAATTATGGAGACCCAGTACTTC. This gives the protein CASSPDHRGIMETQYF.

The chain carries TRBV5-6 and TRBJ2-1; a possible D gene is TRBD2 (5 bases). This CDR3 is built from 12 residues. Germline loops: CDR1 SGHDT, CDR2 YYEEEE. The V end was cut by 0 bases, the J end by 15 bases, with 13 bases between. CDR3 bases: TGTGCCAGCAGCTTGGGAGGGTCTGGAGGGTTCTTC. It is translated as CASSLGGSGGFF.

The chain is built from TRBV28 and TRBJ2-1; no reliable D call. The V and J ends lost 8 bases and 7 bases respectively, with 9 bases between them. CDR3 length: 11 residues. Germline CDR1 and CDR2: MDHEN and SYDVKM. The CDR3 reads CASLRRNEQFF. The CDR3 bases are TGTGCCAGCTTGCGACGGAATGAGCAGTTCTTC.

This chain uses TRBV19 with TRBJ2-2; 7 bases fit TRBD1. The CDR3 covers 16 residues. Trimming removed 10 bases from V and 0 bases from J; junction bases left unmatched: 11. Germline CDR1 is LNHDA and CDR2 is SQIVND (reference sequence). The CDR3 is CATFVGGNANTGELFF. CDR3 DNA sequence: TGTGCCACCTTCGTAGGGGGCAACGCGAACACCGGGGAGCTGTTTTTT.

The chain's CDR3 is CASMVLAGGDQPQHF. The CDR3 DNA sequence: TGTGCCAGTATGGTTTTGGCGGGGGGCGATCAGCCCCAGCATTTT. The rearrangement links TRBV19 to TRBJ1-5, with D perhaps TRBD1 (6 bases). The V end lost 7 bases, the J end lost 5 bases, and 18 bases lay between the germline ends. Germline lookup yields CDR1 LNHDA and CDR2 SQIVND (reference sequence). The CDR3 length is 15 residues.

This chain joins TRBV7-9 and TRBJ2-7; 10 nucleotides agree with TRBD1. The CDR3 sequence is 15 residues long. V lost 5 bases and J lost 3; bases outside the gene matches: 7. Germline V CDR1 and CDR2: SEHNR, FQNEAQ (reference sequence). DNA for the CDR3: TGTGCCAGCAGCCGAATCGGGACAGGGGACTACGAGCAGTACTTC. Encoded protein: CASSRIGTGDYEQYF.